This TCR beta chain was found in a study of cytomegalovirus exposure and HLA in healthy donors. The overall study: A subsequent analysis stated that the 120 or so validation repertoires were run on the same platform as the 650 to 850 first-cohort repertoires.

Assay used: immunoSEQ multiplex PCR; TCRdb lists only in-frame clones, some missing. The data contain about 160,000 clones, approximately 96% of them singletons. Study-wide results and limits: Reports credit the classifier with highly specific, highly sensitive diagnosis of cytomegalovirus status. There were a few CMV-associated chains whose specificity for CMV antigens was confirmed in vitro.

This clone was detected only a few times. Its antigen is unidentified. Sequencing was done on a sample of PBMCs. The receptor was isolated from a woman between 18 and 29 years old in good health and CMV-seronegative.

The CDR3 DNA reads TGTGCCAGCAGTGAAGGGACAGAAAATCAGCCCCAGCATTTT. It encodes CASSEGTENQPQHF. This chain connects TRBV6-1 to TRBJ1-5, with D perhaps matching TRBD1 (6 bases). The CDR3 sequence is 14 residues long. V was shortened by 1 base and J by 4 bases, with 8 bases between the two germline ends. The germline V gene encodes CDR1 MNHNS and CDR2 SASEGT.